These T cell receptor beta chains were read from a single sample in a study of blood T cells in healthy people across ages. TCRdb re-called the 5' RACE reads with MiXCR, one entry per CDR3 protein. Of roughly 1,300,000 distinct CDR3 sequences in the sample, approximately 59% were seen once. The specimen sequenced was blood. The receptor set was obtained from a young man in good health. Both conserved end residues are part of each CDR3. A D gene is named only where the DNA matches it firmly. Not every row has a clone size; where given, it reads once, few, many or a size class.

j_call: TRBJ2-3; clone_size: -; d_call: TRBD2; v_call: TRBV10-3; cdr3_aa: CASRRTSDTDTQYF; cdr3_nt: TGTGCCAGCCGCCGGACTAGCGACACAGATACGCAGTATTTT
j_call: TRBJ1-1; clone_size: -; d_call: -; v_call: TRBV7-2; cdr3_aa: CASSLSGTTNTEAFF; cdr3_nt: TGTGCCAGCAGCCTATCCGGGACAACTAACACTGAAGCTTTCTTT
j_call: TRBJ2-5; clone_size: -; d_call: TRBD2; v_call: TRBV20-1; cdr3_aa: CSARGTSGGLRQYF; cdr3_nt: TGCAGTGCTAGAGGGACTAGCGGGGGCCTACGGCAGTACTTC
j_call: TRBJ1-2; clone_size: -; d_call: -; v_call: TRBV29-1; cdr3_aa: CSVDEGREGYTF; cdr3_nt: TGCAGCGTTGATGAGGGCAGGGAAGGCTACACCTTC
j_call: TRBJ1-2; clone_size: -; d_call: -; v_call: TRBV4-2; cdr3_aa: CASSQGAGSRGYTF; cdr3_nt: TGTGCCAGCAGCCAAGGGGCAGGGTCGCGTGGCTACACCTTC
j_call: TRBJ2-1; clone_size: many; d_call: -; v_call: TRBV29-1; cdr3_aa: CSQYGGHEQFF; cdr3_nt: TGCAGTCAATACGGGGGGCATGAGCAGTTCTTC
j_call: TRBJ1-1; clone_size: -; d_call: TRBD1; v_call: TRBV4-1; cdr3_aa: CASREGGSAEAFF; cdr3_nt: TGCGCCAGCAGGGAAGGGGGCTCGGCTGAAGCTTTCTTT
j_call: TRBJ1-5; clone_size: once; d_call: -; v_call: TRBV13; cdr3_aa: CASSSSGDPNQPQHF; cdr3_nt: TGTGCCAGCAGTTCATCGGGGGATCCAAATCAGCCCCAGCATTTT
j_call: TRBJ1-2; clone_size: -; d_call: -; v_call: TRBV21-1; cdr3_aa: CASSKARRDSNYGYTF; cdr3_nt: TGTGCCAGCAGCAAAGCTCGCAGGGACTCTAACTATGGCTACACCTTC
j_call: TRBJ2-7; clone_size: -; d_call: -; v_call: TRBV7-2; cdr3_aa: CASSVGTSLEQYF; cdr3_nt: TGTGCCAGCAGCGTGGGGACATCCTTGGAGCAGTACTTC
j_call: TRBJ2-5; clone_size: -; d_call: -; v_call: TRBV12-3/TRBV12-4; cdr3_aa: CASSFYEQRQYF; cdr3_nt: TGTGCCAGCAGTTTTTACGAGCAAAGGCAGTACTTC
j_call: TRBJ2-1; clone_size: -; d_call: TRBD2; v_call: TRBV20-1; cdr3_aa: CSAYDLLEGSGRGEQFF; cdr3_nt: TGCAGTGCCTACGACCTCCTTGAAGGTAGCGGGAGGGGGGAGCAGTTCTTC
j_call: TRBJ1-1; clone_size: -; d_call: -; v_call: TRBV7-2; cdr3_aa: CASSLARVGNTEAFF; cdr3_nt: TGTGCCAGCAGCTTAGCCAGGGTTGGGAACACTGAAGCTTTCTTT
j_call: TRBJ2-1; clone_size: -; d_call: -; v_call: TRBV20-1; cdr3_aa: CSARGMGGGVSYNEQFF; cdr3_nt: TGCAGTGCCAGGGGGATGGGAGGGGGGGTTTCCTACAATGAGCAGTTCTTC
j_call: TRBJ2-7; clone_size: -; d_call: -; v_call: TRBV20-1; cdr3_aa: CSASVGFSYEQYF; cdr3_nt: TGCAGTGCTAGCGTCGGTTTCTCCTACGAGCAGTACTTC
j_call: TRBJ1-2; clone_size: once; d_call: -; v_call: TRBV20-1; cdr3_aa: CSARPIGGYTF; cdr3_nt: TGCAGTGCTAGACCCATAGGTGGCTACACCTTC
j_call: TRBJ2-5; clone_size: -; d_call: -; v_call: TRBV6-1; cdr3_aa: CASTGSGHETQYF; cdr3_nt: TGTGCCAGCACAGGTAGCGGACACGAGACCCAGTACTTC
j_call: TRBJ2-5; clone_size: -; d_call: TRBD1; v_call: TRBV12-3/TRBV12-4; cdr3_aa: CASSLARWGQQETQYF; cdr3_nt: TGTGCCAGCAGTTTAGCGAGATGGGGACAGCAAGAGACCCAGTACTTC
j_call: TRBJ1-2; clone_size: -; d_call: -; v_call: TRBV4-2; cdr3_aa: CASSQGGLGRVRGNYGYTF; cdr3_nt: TGTGCCAGCAGCCAAGGGGGCCTAGGACGGGTCAGAGGAAACTATGGCTACACCTTC
j_call: TRBJ1-4; clone_size: -; d_call: -; v_call: TRBV12-3/TRBV12-4; cdr3_aa: CASSFRGGEKLFF; cdr3_nt: TGTGCCAGCAGTTTCCGGGGGGGGGAAAAACTGTTTTTT
j_call: TRBJ1-5; clone_size: -; d_call: -; v_call: TRBV4-3; cdr3_aa: CASSQERHSLGAQHF; cdr3_nt: TGCGCCAGCAGCCAAGAACGACATAGCCTAGGGGCCCAGCATTTT
j_call: TRBJ1-1; clone_size: once; d_call: -; v_call: TRBV4-1; cdr3_aa: CASSTPPRGTEAFF; cdr3_nt: TGCGCCAGCAGCACGCCTCCTCGGGGCACTGAAGCTTTCTTT
j_call: TRBJ2-7; clone_size: -; d_call: TRBD1; v_call: TRBV2; cdr3_aa: CASKQGKYEQYF; cdr3_nt: TGTGCCAGCAAACAGGGGAAGTACGAGCAGTACTTC
j_call: TRBJ2-3; clone_size: few; d_call: TRBD2; v_call: TRBV12-3/TRBV12-4; cdr3_aa: CASAGTSGPEGFVSQYF; cdr3_nt: TGTGCCAGTGCCGGGACTAGCGGGCCGGAGGGGTTTGTTTCGCAGTATTTT
j_call: TRBJ2-1; clone_size: -; d_call: -; v_call: TRBV4-1; cdr3_aa: CASSQALQGGYNEQFF; cdr3_nt: TGCGCCAGCAGCCAAGCACTCCAGGGCGGGTACAATGAGCAGTTCTTC
j_call: TRBJ2-1; clone_size: -; d_call: -; v_call: TRBV27; cdr3_aa: CASSCYAGRSDEQFF; cdr3_nt: TGTGCCAGCAGTTGCTATGCGGGGCGCAGTGATGAGCAGTTCTTC
j_call: TRBJ2-7; clone_size: -; d_call: TRBD1; v_call: TRBV20-1; cdr3_aa: CSALSTGVEQYF; cdr3_nt: TGCAGTGCACTATCTACAGGGGTCGAGCAGTACTTC
j_call: TRBJ2-2; clone_size: once; d_call: -; v_call: TRBV3-1; cdr3_aa: CASSIGGASGELFF; cdr3_nt: TGTGCCAGCAGCATCGGGGGAGCCAGCGGGGAGCTGTTTTTT
j_call: TRBJ2-1; clone_size: -; d_call: -; v_call: TRBV7-2; cdr3_aa: CASSLTSFYEQFF; cdr3_nt: TGTGCCAGCAGCTTAACATCGTTCTATGAGCAGTTCTTC
j_call: TRBJ2-7; clone_size: -; d_call: -; v_call: TRBV7-9; cdr3_aa: CASAFGGPSQYF; cdr3_nt: TGTGCCAGCGCCTTTGGAGGGCCCAGTCAGTACTTC
j_call: TRBJ2-5; clone_size: -; d_call: TRBD2; v_call: TRBV5-1; cdr3_aa: CASSFTSGSSIGETQYF; cdr3_nt: TGCGCCAGCAGCTTTACTAGCGGGAGTTCGATTGGAGAGACCCAGTACTTC
j_call: TRBJ1-5; clone_size: -; d_call: TRBD1; v_call: TRBV20-1; cdr3_aa: CSALTGGQPQHF; cdr3_nt: TGCAGTGCTCTGACAGGGGGCCAGCCCCAGCATTTT
j_call: TRBJ2-7; clone_size: -; d_call: TRBD1; v_call: TRBV20-1; cdr3_aa: CSAILIGTGGKLYEQYF; cdr3_nt: TGCAGTGCTATCCTTATAGGGACAGGGGGCAAATTGTACGAGCAGTACTTC
j_call: TRBJ2-3; clone_size: -; d_call: -; v_call: TRBV29-1; cdr3_aa: CSARVGSTDAQYF; cdr3_nt: TGCAGCGCCAGAGTGGGGTCCACAGATGCGCAGTATTTT
j_call: TRBJ2-5; clone_size: -; d_call: -; v_call: TRBV20-1; cdr3_aa: CSASQRQGAWETQYF; cdr3_nt: TGCAGTGCTAGCCAAAGACAAGGGGCGTGGGAGACCCAGTACTTC
j_call: TRBJ2-4; clone_size: -; d_call: -; v_call: TRBV27; cdr3_aa: CASSLRTLWSTGSKNIQYF; cdr3_nt: TGTGCCAGCAGTTTACGGACGTTGTGGTCGACAGGCTCCAAAAACATTCAGTACTTC
j_call: TRBJ2-6; clone_size: -; d_call: TRBD2; v_call: TRBV27; cdr3_aa: CATAWSLAGVAGANVLTF; cdr3_nt: TGTGCCACCGCATGGTCGCTAGCGGGAGTAGCTGGGGCCAACGTCCTGACTTTC
j_call: TRBJ1-2; clone_size: -; d_call: -; v_call: TRBV6-5; cdr3_aa: CASGQGGQYGYTF; cdr3_nt: TGTGCCAGCGGGCAAGGGGGGCAATATGGCTACACCTTC
j_call: TRBJ2-1; clone_size: -; d_call: -; v_call: TRBV12-3/TRBV12-4; cdr3_aa: CASSPTVGSDNEQFF; cdr3_nt: TGTGCCAGCAGCCCGACAGTCGGCAGTGACAATGAGCAGTTCTTC
j_call: TRBJ1-2; clone_size: -; d_call: -; v_call: TRBV5-5; cdr3_aa: CASSRTTENYGYTF; cdr3_nt: TGTGCCAGCAGCCGGACGACGGAAAACTATGGCTACACCTTC
j_call: TRBJ2-4; clone_size: few; d_call: TRBD2; v_call: TRBV6-5; cdr3_aa: CASSSSVFSGGSGGQYF; cdr3_nt: TGTGCCAGCAGTTCATCAGTCTTTAGCGGGGGCTCAGGAGGGCAGTACTTC